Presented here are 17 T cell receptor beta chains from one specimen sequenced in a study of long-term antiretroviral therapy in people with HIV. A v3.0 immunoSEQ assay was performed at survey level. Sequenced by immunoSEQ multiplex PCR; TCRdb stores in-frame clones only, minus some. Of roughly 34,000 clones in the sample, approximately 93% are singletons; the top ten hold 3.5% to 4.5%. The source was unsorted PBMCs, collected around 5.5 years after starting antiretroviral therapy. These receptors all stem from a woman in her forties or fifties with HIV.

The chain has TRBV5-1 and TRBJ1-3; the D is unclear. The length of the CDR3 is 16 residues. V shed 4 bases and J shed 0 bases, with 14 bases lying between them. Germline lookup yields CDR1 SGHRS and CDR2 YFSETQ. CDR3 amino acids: CASSPLTANSGNTIYF. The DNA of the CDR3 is TGCGCCAGCAGCCCGCTAACAGCCAACTCTGGAAACACCATATATTTT. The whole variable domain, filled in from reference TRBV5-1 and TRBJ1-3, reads KAGVTQTPRYLIKTRGQQVTLSCSPISGHRSVSWYQQTPGQGLQFLFEYFSETQRNKGNFPGRFSGRQFSNSRSEMNVSTLELGDSALYLCASSPLTANSGNTIYFGEGSWLTVV.

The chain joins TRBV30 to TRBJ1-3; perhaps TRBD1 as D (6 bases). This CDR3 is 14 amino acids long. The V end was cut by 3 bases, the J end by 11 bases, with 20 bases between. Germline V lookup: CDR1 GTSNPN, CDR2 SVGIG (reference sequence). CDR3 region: CAWRGLGTYVPIYF. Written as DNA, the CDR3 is TGTGCCTGGAGGGGGCTCGGGACATACGTACCCATATATTTT. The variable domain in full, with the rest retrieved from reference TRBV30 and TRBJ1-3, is SQTIHQWPATLVQPVGSPLSLECTVEGTSNPNLYWYRQAAGRGLQLLFYSVGIGQISSEVPQNLSASRPQDRQFILSSKKLLLSDSGFYLCAWRGLGTYVPIYFGEGSWLTVV.

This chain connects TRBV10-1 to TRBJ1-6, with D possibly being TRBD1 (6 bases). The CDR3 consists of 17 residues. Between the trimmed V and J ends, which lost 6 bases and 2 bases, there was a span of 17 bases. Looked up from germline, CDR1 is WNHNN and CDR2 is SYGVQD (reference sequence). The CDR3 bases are TGCGCCAGCAGGGAGATTTCTGGGACACCCTATAATTCACCCCTCCACTTT. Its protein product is CASREISGTPYNSPLHF.

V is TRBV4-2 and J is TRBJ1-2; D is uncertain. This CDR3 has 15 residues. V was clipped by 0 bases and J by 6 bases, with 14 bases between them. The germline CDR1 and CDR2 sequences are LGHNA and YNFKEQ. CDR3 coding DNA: TGTGCCAGCAGCCAAGATTCTGGGAGATCAAATGGCTACACCTTC. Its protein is CASSQDSGRSNGYTF.

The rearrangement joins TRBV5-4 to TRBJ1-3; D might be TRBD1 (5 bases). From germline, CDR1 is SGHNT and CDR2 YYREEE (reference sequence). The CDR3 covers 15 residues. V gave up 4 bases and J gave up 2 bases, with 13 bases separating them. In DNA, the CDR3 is TGTGCCAGCAGCACCATGAGGGGTGCTGGAAACACCATATATTTT. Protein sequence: CASSTMRGAGNTIYF.

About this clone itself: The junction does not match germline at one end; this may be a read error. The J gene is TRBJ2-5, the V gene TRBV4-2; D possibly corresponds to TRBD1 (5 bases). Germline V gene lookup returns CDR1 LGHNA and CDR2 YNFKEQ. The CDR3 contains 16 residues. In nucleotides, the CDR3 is TGTGCCAGCAGTCAAGGGTTGGGGCCGTTGCTAGAGACCCAGTACTTC. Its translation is CASSQGLGPLLETQYF.

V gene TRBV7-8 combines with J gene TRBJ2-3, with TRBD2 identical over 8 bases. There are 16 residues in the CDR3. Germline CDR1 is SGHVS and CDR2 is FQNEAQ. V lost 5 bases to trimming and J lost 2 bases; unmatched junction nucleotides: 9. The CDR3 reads CASSTGTSIYTDTQYF. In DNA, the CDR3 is TGTGCCAGCAGCACAGGGACTAGTATCTACACAGATACGCAGTATTTT.

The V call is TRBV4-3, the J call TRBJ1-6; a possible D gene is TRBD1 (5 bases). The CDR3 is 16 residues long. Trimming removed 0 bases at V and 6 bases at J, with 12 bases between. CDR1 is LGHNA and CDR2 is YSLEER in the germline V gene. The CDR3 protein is CASSQDGGQGNSPLHF. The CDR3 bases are TGCGCCAGCAGCCAAGATGGCGGGCAGGGTAATTCACCCCTCCACTTT.

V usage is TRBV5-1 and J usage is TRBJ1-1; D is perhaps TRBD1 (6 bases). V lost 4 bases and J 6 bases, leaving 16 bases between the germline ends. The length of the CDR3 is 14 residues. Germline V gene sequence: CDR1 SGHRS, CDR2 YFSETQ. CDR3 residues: CASSPTGFPAEAFF. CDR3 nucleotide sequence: TGCGCCAGCAGCCCAACAGGGTTTCCCGCTGAAGCTTTCTTT.

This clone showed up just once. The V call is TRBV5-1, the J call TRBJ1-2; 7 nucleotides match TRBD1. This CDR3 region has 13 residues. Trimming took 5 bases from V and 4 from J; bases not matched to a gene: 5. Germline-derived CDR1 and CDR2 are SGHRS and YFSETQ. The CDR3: CASRRDSLYGYTF. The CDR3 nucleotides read TGCGCCAGCAGACGGGACAGCCTCTATGGCTACACCTTC.

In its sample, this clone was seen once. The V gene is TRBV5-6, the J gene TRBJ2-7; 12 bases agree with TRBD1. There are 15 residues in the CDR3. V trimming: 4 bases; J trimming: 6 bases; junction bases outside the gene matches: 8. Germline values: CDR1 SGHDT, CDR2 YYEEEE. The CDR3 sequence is CASSKIRDRGREQYF. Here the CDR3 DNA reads TGTGCCAGCAGCAAGATCCGGGACAGGGGGCGCGAGCAGTACTTC.

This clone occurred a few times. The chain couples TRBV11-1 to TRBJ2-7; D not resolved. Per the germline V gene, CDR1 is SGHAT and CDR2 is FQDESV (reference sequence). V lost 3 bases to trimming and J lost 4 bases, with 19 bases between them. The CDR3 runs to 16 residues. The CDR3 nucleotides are TGTGCCAGCAGCTTGAATCTGGCATCCTTGGGGTACGAGCAGTACTTC. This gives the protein CASSLNLASLGYEQYF.

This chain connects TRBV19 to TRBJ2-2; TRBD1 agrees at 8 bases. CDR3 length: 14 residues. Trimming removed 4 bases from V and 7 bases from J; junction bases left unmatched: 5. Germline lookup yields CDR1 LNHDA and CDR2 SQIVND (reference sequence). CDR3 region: CASSRQGMDGELFF. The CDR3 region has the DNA TGTGCCAGTAGTAGACAGGGGATGGACGGGGAGCTGTTTTTT.

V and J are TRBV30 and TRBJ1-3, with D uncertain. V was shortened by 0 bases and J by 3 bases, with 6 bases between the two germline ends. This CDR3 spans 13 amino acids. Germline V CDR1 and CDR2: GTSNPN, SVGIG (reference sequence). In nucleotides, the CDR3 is TGTGCCTGGAGTGTCGGATATGGAAACACCATATATTTT. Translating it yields CAWSVGYGNTIYF.

In DNA form, the CDR3 reads TGTGCCAGCAGCTTGACGGTTGGGTCCTATGGCTACACCTTC. Protein sequence: CASSLTVGSYGYTF. This chain links TRBV7-2 with TRBJ1-2; no reliable D call. The CDR3 is made up of 14 amino acids. Trimming took off 3 bases at V and 4 bases at J, with 12 bases between the two ends. Per the germline V gene, CDR1 is SGHTA and CDR2 is FQGNSA.

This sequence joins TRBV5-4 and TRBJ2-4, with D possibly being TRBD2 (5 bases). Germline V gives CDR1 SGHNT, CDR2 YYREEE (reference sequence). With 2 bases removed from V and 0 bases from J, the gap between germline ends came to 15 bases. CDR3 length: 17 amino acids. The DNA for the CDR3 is TGTGCCAGCAGCTTTGGGTCGGAGGCACAAGCCAAAAACATTCAGTACTTC. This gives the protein CASSFGSEAQAKNIQYF.

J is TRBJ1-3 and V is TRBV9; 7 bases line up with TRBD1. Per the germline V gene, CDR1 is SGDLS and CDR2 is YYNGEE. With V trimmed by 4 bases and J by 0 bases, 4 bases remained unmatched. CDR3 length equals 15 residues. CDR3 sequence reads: CASSTWDSSGNTIYF. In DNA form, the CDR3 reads TGTGCCAGCAGCACCTGGGACAGCTCTGGAAACACCATATATTTT.